The 21 T cell receptor beta chains reported below all come from one sample, sequenced in a study of cytomegalovirus exposure and HLA in healthy donors. In the PCR, 60 Vbeta and 13 Jbeta primers were used. TCRdb's table, derived via immunoSEQ multiplex PCR, lists solely in-frame clones and lacks some. The sample holds 150,000 to 250,000 clones. Material: PBMCs. The receptors shown here come from a boy aged 5 to 17 in good health and CMV-seronegative.

The chain couples TRBV6-6 to TRBJ1-1, with TRBD1 identical over 8 bases. The germline V gene has CDR1 MNHNY and CDR2 SVGAGI (reference sequence). Germline trimming cut 4 bases from V and 1 base from J; bases unmatched to any gene: 8. This CDR3 has 16 residues. The CDR3 region has the DNA TGTGCCAGCAGTTCCGGACAGGGAGGAAGGAACACTGAAGCTTTCTTT. This gives the protein CASSSGQGGRNTEAFF.

V usage is TRBV9 and J usage is TRBJ2-7; 7 nucleotides match TRBD1. J lost 1 base, V lost 3 bases, and 10 bases had no gene match. CDR3 length: 16 amino acids. Germline-derived CDR1 and CDR2 are SGDLS and YYNGEE. The CDR3 DNA sequence: TGTGCCAGCAGCGGAGGGGAACAGGGGACGTCCTACGAGCAGTACTTC. It yields the protein CASSGGEQGTSYEQYF.

The chain links TRBV5-1 to TRBJ1-1; 7 positions agree with TRBD1. Germline trimming cut 4 bases from V and 1 base from J; bases unmatched to any gene: 16. Germline CDR1 is SGHRS and CDR2 is YFSETQ. This CDR3 region has 18 residues. Here the CDR3 reads CASSPLVGTERRNTEAFF. The CDR3 DNA reads TGCGCCAGCAGCCCCCTGGTGGGGACAGAGAGGAGGAACACTGAAGCTTTCTTT.

This chain links TRBV14 with TRBJ1-2, with D unclear. The V gene lost 0 bases and the J gene lost 4 bases, with 6 bases spanning the gap. Germline lookup yields CDR1 SGHDN and CDR2 FVKESK. The CDR3 has 13 residues. The DNA for the CDR3 is TGTGCCAGCAGCCAAGATGTCGGCTATGGCTACACCTTC. Residues: CASSQDVGYGYTF.

The chain is built from TRBV2 and TRBJ2-5, with D possibly TRBD1 on 6 matching bases. With the DNA end fitting TRBJ2-7 better, the J assignment may be wrong. CDR3 length equals 15 residues. Germline CDR1 and CDR2: SNHLY and FYNNEI. The CDR3 region is CASSVGTPSSYEQYF. As DNA, the CDR3 is TGTGCCAGCAGCGTTGGGACACCGTCTTCCTACGAGCAGTACTTC.

CDR3 loop: CASSNSYTEAFF. In DNA, the CDR3 is TGTGCCAGCAGTAACAGTTATACTGAAGCTTTCTTT. This chain joins TRBV11-2 and TRBJ1-1; the D is unclear. This CDR3 contains 12 residues. Germline CDR1 and CDR2: SGHAT and FQNNGV. V lost 6 bases and J 5 bases, leaving 10 bases between the germline ends.

The rearrangement links TRBV4-2 to TRBJ1-5, with a possible D match to TRBD1 (5 bases). Looked up from germline, CDR1 is LGHNA and CDR2 is YNFKEQ. V lost 0 bases, J lost 4 bases, and 10 bases lay in between. This CDR3 has 15 amino acids. For the CDR3, the DNA is TGTGCCAGCAGCCAAGAGGTAGGGGTGAATCAGCCCCAGCATTTT. It codes for CASSQEVGVNQPQHF.

The rearrangement joins TRBV11-3 to TRBJ1-1; D not resolved. The germline gives CDR1 SGHNT, CDR2 YENEEA. V shed 5 bases and J shed 5 bases, with 12 bases lying between them. The CDR3 length is 13 residues. The CDR3 loop reads CASSPAGGTEAFF. The CDR3, as DNA: TGTGCCAGCAGCCCCGCCGGAGGGACTGAAGCTTTCTTT.

V and J are TRBV4-3 and TRBJ2-5; TRBD2 aligns across 14 bases. Looked up from germline, CDR1 is LGHNA and CDR2 is YSLEER. With V trimmed by 0 bases and J by 4 bases, 1 base remained unmatched. This CDR3 region has 16 residues. This CDR3 is CASSQETSGGGETQYF. As DNA, the CDR3 is TGCGCCAGCAGCCAAGAGACTAGCGGGGGGGGAGAGACCCAGTACTTC.

The V call is TRBV9, the J call TRBJ1-1; D gene ambiguous. Germline CDR1 reads SGDLS; CDR2 reads YYNGEE. CDR3 length: 14 residues. With 0 bases removed from V and 4 bases from J, the gap between germline ends came to 10 bases. The CDR3 sequence: CASSVEGRLTEAFF. The CDR3 DNA reads as TGTGCCAGCAGCGTAGAAGGTAGACTCACTGAAGCTTTCTTT.

The V and J genes are TRBV9 and TRBJ1-1, with 9 bases identical to TRBD1. The CDR3 has 16 residues. The V and J ends lost 0 bases and 10 bases, in that order; junction bases with no gene match: 13. Germline loops: CDR1 SGDLS, CDR2 YYNGEE. The CDR3, as DNA: TGTGCCAGCAGCGTAGAACAGGGGGCCCCTCCTGTTCGAGCTTTCTTT. This codes for CASSVEQGAPPVRAFF.

The J gene is TRBJ2-7, the V gene TRBV28, with TRBD1 matching 9 bases. This CDR3 is built from 14 residues. Germline trimming cut 1 base from V and 6 bases from J; bases unmatched to any gene: 4. The germline CDR1 and CDR2 sequences are MDHEN and SYDVKM. The CDR3 nucleotides are TGTGCCAGCAGTTTATCGGGACAGGGTGCCGAGCAGTACTTC. It codes for CASSLSGQGAEQYF.

J is TRBJ2-7 and V is TRBV2; 10 bases map to TRBD1. CDR1 is SNHLY and CDR2 is FYNNEI in the germline V gene. V shed 7 bases, J shed 3 bases, and the junction held 6 bases outside the gene matches. The CDR3 has 14 amino acids. CDR3 DNA sequence: TGTGCCAGCACCCCGGGACAGGGGTACTACGAGCAGTACTTC. The encoded protein is CASTPGQGYYEQYF.

This chain links TRBV19 with TRBJ1-5; 11 bases align to TRBD1. The CDR3 is made up of 15 amino acids. Germline V gene lookup returns CDR1 LNHDA and CDR2 SQIVND (reference sequence). With V trimmed by 5 bases and J by 6 bases, 6 bases remained unmatched. This chain's CDR3 is CASSAAGTGGQPQHF. Written as DNA, the CDR3 is TGTGCCAGTAGTGCGGCCGGGACAGGGGGTCAGCCCCAGCATTTT.

The gene calls are TRBV19 and TRBJ2-7; 10 nucleotides line up with TRBD1. The trim removed 3 bases at V and 6 bases at J, leaving 5 bases unmatched. This CDR3 is 14 amino acids long. The germline V gene encodes CDR1 LNHDA and CDR2 SQIVND (reference sequence). The CDR3 spells CASSIVGTGVEQYF. CDR3 bases: TGTGCCAGTAGTATCGTAGGGACAGGGGTCGAGCAGTACTTC.

The V call is TRBV6-5, the J call TRBJ1-4; D not resolved. Germline V gives CDR1 MNHEY, CDR2 SVGAGI. This CDR3 is built from 15 residues. The V end was cut by 0 bases, the J end by 1 base, with 6 bases between. The CDR3 region is CASSYSGITNEKLFF. The CDR3 DNA reads as TGTGCCAGCAGTTACTCCGGGATAACTAATGAAAAACTGTTTTTT.

V usage is TRBV9 and J usage is TRBJ2-3; D not resolved. This CDR3 is 17 amino acids long. Germline CDR1 reads SGDLS; CDR2 reads YYNGEE. Trimming stripped 4 bases from V and 1 base from J, with 19 bases between. The CDR3 is CASSSPDLTPRTDTQYF. CDR3 nucleotides: TGTGCCAGCAGCTCCCCAGATCTGACACCTCGCACAGATACGCAGTATTTT.

The chain joins TRBV11-1 to TRBJ2-2; 7 bases fit TRBD1. After removal of 4 bases from V and 4 bases from J, the junction contained 12 bases not matched to a gene. CDR1 is SGHAT and CDR2 is FQDESV in the germline V gene (reference sequence). This CDR3 spans 17 amino acids. CDR3 sequence reads: CASSSSPGGRGTGELFF. The CDR3 nucleotides read TGTGCCAGCAGCTCGAGTCCAGGGGGACGGGGCACCGGGGAGCTGTTTTTT.

The chain carries TRBV19 and TRBJ2-7; perhaps TRBD2 as D (5 bases). The V end was cut by 3 bases, the J end by 0 bases, with 12 bases between. This CDR3 region has 15 residues. Germline lookup yields CDR1 LNHDA and CDR2 SQIVND (reference sequence). The CDR3 here is CASSIRPGNSYEQYF. CDR3 nucleotide sequence: TGTGCCAGTAGTATTCGGCCGGGGAACTCCTACGAGCAGTACTTC.

This rearrangement joins TRBV7-9 to TRBJ1-1, with TRBD1 matching over 7 bases. From germline, CDR1 is SEHNR and CDR2 FQNEAQ (reference sequence). Trimming cost V 7 bases and J 1 base; bases outside gene matches: 6. The CDR3 spans 14 residues. The CDR3 DNA is TGTGCCAGCATCCCGACAGGGACGAACACTGAAGCTTTCTTT. Translation: CASIPTGTNTEAFF.

The chain recombines TRBV4-1 with TRBJ2-1; TRBD2 matches 13 bases. CDR1 is MGHRA, CDR2 YSYEKL, per germline. The V and J ends lost 9 bases and 5 bases, in that order; junction bases with no gene match: 4. The CDR3 covers 14 residues. The CDR3 spells CASRLAGGNNEQFF. CDR3 in DNA: TGCGCCAGTCGACTAGCGGGGGGAAACAATGAGCAGTTCTTC.